One sample yielded the 13 T cell receptor beta chains listed below, sequenced in a study of T cell changes during pregnancy in multiple sclerosis (dated by TCRdb to between 2019 and 2020). Libraries came from the immunoSEQ multiplex PCR assay. The table comes from immuneACCESS by way of TCRdb, which keeps in-frame sequences with V and J called. Part of the clones is missing from these tables; in studies checked, under half for an unresolved V gene and the rest for unknown reasons. The sample table records approximately 51,000 clones; around 93% of these occur just once. The top ten clones comprise around 0.56% of the sample. Source: CD4+ T cells from peripheral blood mononuclear cells, taken after pregnancy. These receptors were obtained from a female donor with multiple sclerosis, enrolled in a pregnancy study.

The rearrangement links TRBV2 to TRBJ2-2; D is possibly TRBD1 (6 bases). CDR1 and CDR2 (germline): SNHLY, FYNNEI. CDR3 length equals 14 residues. V was pared by 7 bases and J by 5 bases, with 14 bases between. CDR3: CASKGGLPTGELFF. In nucleotides, the CDR3 is TGTGCCAGCAAAGGGGGTTTACCTACCGGGGAGCTGTTTTTT.

The rearrangement joins TRBV7-9 to TRBJ2-6; D is perhaps TRBD2 (5 bases). This CDR3 comprises 18 residues. The V gene's germline CDR1 is SEHNR and CDR2 FQNEAQ (reference sequence). The ends were cut back, 3 bases at V and 2 bases at J, with 17 bases in the middle. In nucleotides, the CDR3 is TGTGCCAGCAGCTTGTTTGGCAATCGGGGAGCTGGGGCCAACGTCCTGACTTTC. Residues: CASSLFGNRGAGANVLTF.

The chain has TRBV5-1 and TRBJ1-4; D unresolved. V was pared by 5 bases and J by 2 bases, with 7 bases between. The CDR3 loop spans 13 amino acids. The germline gives CDR1 SGHRS, CDR2 YFSETQ. CDR3 in amino acids: CASRGRTNEKLFF. The CDR3 DNA follows: TGCGCCAGCAGGGGCAGGACTAATGAAAAACTGTTTTTT.

The chain couples TRBV7-9 to TRBJ1-1; D not certain. This CDR3 has 14 amino acids. Trimming stripped 1 base from V and 1 base from J, with 7 bases between. Germline V lookup: CDR1 SEHNR, CDR2 FQNEAQ (reference sequence). CDR3 nucleotides: TGTGCCAGCAGCTTAGGTGCAGAGAACACTGAAGCTTTCTTT. Translating it yields CASSLGAENTEAFF.

The chain is built from TRBV11-1 and TRBJ2-2; the match to TRBD1 covers 12 bases. The ends lost 8 bases at V and 6 bases at J; junction bases unmatched: 7. Per the germline V gene, CDR1 is SGHAT and CDR2 is FQDESV (reference sequence). The CDR3 loop spans 15 amino acids. The CDR3 is CASVARDRGPGELFF. CDR3 coding DNA: TGTGCCAGCGTGGCGAGGGACAGGGGGCCCGGGGAGCTGTTTTTT.

The chain uses TRBV7-3 and TRBJ2-4; 7 nucleotides line up with TRBD1. The ends lost 4 bases at V and 6 bases at J; junction bases unmatched: 6. Germline V CDR1 and CDR2: SGHTA, FQGTGA. The CDR3 length is 14 residues. The CDR3 region is CASSSGQIRNIQYF. The CDR3 DNA follows: TGTGCCAGCAGCTCGGGACAGATAAGAAACATTCAGTACTTC. Looking up the rest from reference TRBV7-3 and TRBJ2-4 gives the full variable domain: GAGVSQTPSNKVTEKGKYVELRCDPISGHTALYWYRQSLGQGPEFLIYFQGTGAADDSGLPNDRFFAVRPEGSVSTLKIQRTERGDSAVYLCASSSGQIRNIQYFGAGTRLSVL.

The gene calls are TRBV5-4 and TRBJ2-7; 9 nucleotides agree with TRBD1. V shed 2 bases and J 6 bases; nucleotides not matched to a gene: 9. CDR1 and CDR2 from the germline V gene are SGHNT and YYREEE (reference sequence). This CDR3 spans 15 amino acids. CDR3: CASSFGLDRGGEQYF. The CDR3, as DNA: TGTGCCAGCAGCTTTGGGCTGGACAGGGGTGGCGAGCAGTACTTC.

The chain links TRBV10-3 to TRBJ2-5; 7 nucleotides align to TRBD2. With the DNA end fitting TRBJ2-7 better, the J assignment may be wrong. CDR1 and CDR2 from the germline V gene are ENHRY and SYGVKD. The CDR3 length is 15 residues. The CDR3 loop is CAIMGGDRGIYEQYF. The DNA for the CDR3 is TGTGCCATCATGGGAGGGGATAGAGGCATCTACGAGCAGTACTTC.

The chain combines TRBV5-1 with TRBJ1-5; 11 bases match TRBD1. CDR3 size: 15 residues. Germline-derived CDR1 and CDR2 are SGHRS and YFSETQ. The V segment lost 4 bases and the J segment 4 bases; nucleotides outside the gene matches: 4. CDR3 sequence: CASSMGDRGNQPQHF. The CDR3 nucleotides read TGCGCCAGCAGCATGGGGGACAGGGGGAATCAGCCCCAGCATTTT.

This clone was seen a single time. The chain is built from TRBV10-3 and TRBJ1-1; D is possibly TRBD1 (5 bases). The CDR3 extends over 11 amino acids. Trimming took off 5 bases at V and 8 bases at J, with 9 bases between the two ends. Germline CDR1 reads ENHRY; CDR2 reads SYGVKD. The chain's CDR3 is CAISQTVEAFF. The CDR3 region has the DNA TGTGCCATCAGTCAGACAGTAGAAGCTTTCTTT.

CDR3 in DNA: TGTGCCAGCAGTTCGGACAGGGTCCGCCGAGAGCAGTACTTC. Residues: CASSSDRVRREQYF. V usage is TRBV27 and J usage is TRBJ2-7; 8 bases align to TRBD1. CDR3 length: 14 residues. The junction had 9 bases not matched to a gene; V was cut back by 4 bases and J by 7 bases. Germline V CDR1 and CDR2: MNHEY, SMNVEV (reference sequence).

The rearrangement uses TRBV19 and TRBJ2-5; TRBD1 matches at 11 bases. The length of the CDR3 is 16 residues. Germline V lookup: CDR1 LNHDA, CDR2 SQIVND (reference sequence). After removal of 10 bases from V and 2 bases from J, the junction contained 12 bases not matched to a gene. The CDR3 loop reads CATQRTGGLFQETQYF. CDR3 in DNA: TGTGCCACTCAAAGGACAGGGGGCCTTTTTCAAGAGACCCAGTACTTC. The complete variable domain, with remaining parts taken from reference TRBV19 and TRBJ2-5, reads DGGITQSPKYLFRKEGQNVTLSCEQNLNHDAMYWYRQDPGQGLRLIYYSQIVNDFQKGDIAEGYSVSREKKESFPLTVTSAQKNPTAFYLCATQRTGGLFQETQYFGPGTRLLVL.

The J gene is TRBJ2-3, the V gene TRBV9, with 10 positions matching TRBD1. The CDR3 extends over 15 amino acids. Germline V gene data show CDR1 as SGDLS and CDR2 as YYNGEE. V lost 6 bases to trimming and J lost 6 bases; unmatched junction nucleotides: 10. The CDR3 DNA follows: TGTGCCAGCACGCTGACAGGGGGCGCAGGTGATACGCAGTATTTT. As protein: CASTLTGGAGDTQYF. Filled out from reference TRBV9 and TRBJ2-3, the complete variable domain reads DSGVTQTPKHLITATGQRVTLRCSPRSGDLSVYWYQQSLDQGLQFLIQYYNGEERAKGNILERFSAQQFPDLHSELNLSSLELGDSALYFCASTLTGGAGDTQYFGPGTRLTVL.